One and the same sample provided the 15 T cell receptor beta chains below, sequenced in a study of human T cells and chemical hapten exposure. Time point indicated: pre-sensitization, week 0. Indicated treatment: therapeutic diphenylcyclopropenone sensitization with weekly scalp DPC. TCRdb recomputed calls from the RACE reads with MiXCR, one row per CDR3 protein. The sample lists a few hundred thousand distinct CDR3 sequences, 7.5% to 10% occurring once. The sample consisted of whole blood, taken in connection with sensitization to the hapten diphenylcyclopropenone (DPC). These TCRs come from a woman aged 40 to 50 with alopecia areata. Some clones in this sample may be carry-over from other donors' samples.

The sample holds many counts of this clonotype. Its ends do not fully match the called genes, so a read error is possible. The chain is built from TRBV5-1 and TRBJ2-7, with D possibly TRBD1 on 5 matching bases. Germline values: CDR1 SGHRS, CDR2 YFSETQ. The CDR3 is 12 residues long. The CDR3 coding sequence is TGCGCCAGCAGCTTGTCTGGTGGCAGGGTGGACTTC. Translation: CASSLSGGRVDF.

This chain connects TRBV3-1 to TRBJ2-4; TRBD1 matches 12 bases. CDR3 length equals 17 residues. Germline V gene sequence: CDR1 LGHDT, CDR2 YNNKEL (reference sequence). V was pared by 4 bases and J by 8 bases, with 12 bases of the junction left unmatched. The chain's CDR3 is CASSPLEGTGGDHIQYF. The CDR3 DNA follows: TGTGCCAGCAGCCCACTGGAGGGGACAGGGGGCGACCACATTCAGTACTTC.

This clonotype was detected a few times. The V gene is TRBV6-2 or TRBV6-3, the J gene TRBJ1-5; no clear D gene. CDR3 length: 13 amino acids. V lost 6 bases and J lost 7, with 13 bases in between. In germline, CDR1 is MNHEY, CDR2 SVGEGT. DNA of the CDR3: TGTGCCAGCAGCCCCGACGGCCGACAGCCCCAGCATTTT. It encodes CASSPDGRQPQHF.

This clonotype appeared a few times. V is TRBV6-2 or TRBV6-3 and J is TRBJ2-7; D perhaps matches TRBD2 (6 bases). The CDR3 is 14 amino acids. Per germline, CDR1 MNHEY and CDR2 SVGEGT. With 5 bases removed from V and 3 bases from J, the gap between germline ends came to 14 bases. CDR3 sequence reads: CASSGPGDLYEQYF. As DNA, the CDR3 is TGTGCCAGCAGTGGGCCGGGGGACCTCTACGAGCAGTACTTC.

The rearrangement uses TRBV7-2 and TRBJ2-2; 13 positions agree with TRBD2. Trimming cost V 1 base and J 4 bases; bases outside gene matches: 3. The length of the CDR3 is 17 residues. CDR1 is SGHTA, CDR2 FQGNSA, per germline. CDR3 amino acids: CASSLVLAGGTTGELFF. Here the CDR3 DNA reads TGTGCCAGCAGCTTAGTACTAGCGGGAGGGACCACCGGGGAGCTGTTTTTT.

This chain links TRBV9 with TRBJ2-3; D is uncertain. Between the trimmed V and J ends, which lost 0 bases and 2 bases, there was a span of 7 bases. Germline-derived CDR1 and CDR2 are SGDLS and YYNGEE. The CDR3 is 14 residues long. DNA for the CDR3: TGTGCCAGCAGCGTAGCCTCACTCACAGATACGCAGTATTTT. Protein: CASSVASLTDTQYF.

The chain is built from TRBV6-1 and TRBJ2-7; the match to TRBD2 covers 13 bases. After removal of 4 bases from V and 4 bases from J, the junction contained 4 bases not matched to a gene. This CDR3 has 15 amino acids. From germline, CDR1 is MNHNS and CDR2 SASEGT. The CDR3 bases are TGTGCCAGCAGTGCCCGACTAGCGGGAGGTTACGAGCAGTACTTC. Its protein is CASSARLAGGYEQYF.

The rearrangement uses TRBV11-2 and TRBJ2-2; D assignment may be TRBD1 or TRBD2 (5 bases each). This CDR3 has 13 amino acids. CDR1 and CDR2 (germline): SGHAT, FQNNGV. V lost 9 bases and J lost 0, with 8 bases in between. CDR3 sequence reads: CARGTANTGELFF. CDR3 bases: TGTGCCAGGGGGACGGCGAACACCGGGGAGCTGTTTTTT.

This clonotype was detected ten times or more. The chain joins TRBV27 to TRBJ2-1; perhaps TRBD2 as D (5 bases). Germline V CDR1 and CDR2: MNHEY, SMNVEV (reference sequence). The CDR3 is 13 residues long. V lost 6 bases, J lost 4 bases, and 10 bases lay in between. In DNA form, the CDR3 reads TGTGCCAGCAGGAAGAGCGGTTACAATGAGCAGTTCTTC. This encodes CASRKSGYNEQFF.

Points on this clonotype: Without the conserved terminal phenylalanine or tryptophan, this CDR3 likely stems from a read error. The V and J genes are TRBV2 and TRBJ1-1; TRBD1 matches 7 bases. The CDR3 length is 15 residues. Germline CDR1 reads SNHLY; CDR2 reads FYNNEI. The V gene end was trimmed by 6 bases and the J gene end by 2 bases; junction bases not matched to a gene: 9. The CDR3 reads CASSRYRGANTEAFL. The CDR3 DNA reads as TGTGCCAGCAGCCGATACAGGGGCGCCAACACTGAAGCTTTCCTT.

Ten or more counts support this clonotype. The rearrangement uses TRBV11-2 and TRBJ2-7, with a weak D call TRBD2 (6 bases). V was pared by 5 bases and J by 4 bases, with 15 bases between. The CDR3 length is 14 residues. CDR1 is SGHAT and CDR2 is FQNNGV in the germline V gene. This CDR3 reads CASSKLAGRYEQYF. DNA for the CDR3: TGTGCCAGCAGCAAACTGGCGGGGAGGTACGAGCAGTACTTC. Full variable domain (rest looked up from reference TRBV11-2 and TRBJ2-7): EAGVAQSPRYKIIEKRQSVAFWCNPISGHATLYWYQQILGQGPKLLIQFQNNGVVDDSQLPKDRFSAERLKGVDSTLKIQPAKLEDSAVYLCASSKLAGRYEQYFGPGTRLTVT.

This clonotype was counted once. One end of the junction varies from germline; a read error may be responsible. The rearrangement joins TRBV5-1 to TRBJ1-2; maybe TRBD1 (6 bases). The CDR3 extends over 15 amino acids. The germline V gene has CDR1 SGHRS and CDR2 YFSETQ. The CDR3 DNA sequence: TGCGCCAGCAGCTTGGATGGGACACCCATCTTAGGCTACATCTTC. It codes for CASSLDGTPILGYIF.

This clonotype was picked up a small number of times. The chain is built from TRBV6-2 or TRBV6-3 and TRBJ1-1; no firm D call. V lost 2 bases and J lost 1, with 11 bases in between. The V gene's germline CDR1 is MNHEY and CDR2 SVGEGT. The length of the CDR3 is 15 residues. The CDR3 region has the DNA TGTGCCAGCAGTTACAAAGGCAGACCGAACACTGAAGCTTTCTTT. It is translated as CASSYKGRPNTEAFF.

This chain connects TRBV29-1 to TRBJ2-3; the match to TRBD1 covers 8 bases. The CDR3 is 15 residues long. J gave up 2 bases and V 4 bases, and 8 bases lay outside the gene matches. Germline V gene data show CDR1 as SQVTM and CDR2 as ANQGSEA. The CDR3 here is CSVGMTGAPTDTQYF. The CDR3 DNA sequence: TGCAGCGTTGGAATGACAGGGGCACCCACAGATACGCAGTATTTT.

Comment on this clonotype: The junction shows a germline mismatch at one end, possibly a read error. V and J are TRBV6-2 or TRBV6-3 and TRBJ2-3, with D possibly matching TRBD2 (5 bases). The CDR3 is made up of 12 amino acids. Germline V gene lookup returns CDR1 MNHEY and CDR2 SVGEGT. CDR3 sequence (DNA): TGTGCCAGCAGTTCTAGCAGAGATACGCAGTATTTT. Its translation is CASSSSRDTQYF.